The T cell receptor (beta chain) described here comes from a study of T cell responses to AZD1222 COVID-19 vaccine. Profiled with immunoSEQ multiplex PCR; TCRdb holds only in-frame clones, not every one. The sample contains roughly 120,000 clones, around nine tenths of which appear only once. The CDR3 has 17 residues. In germline, CDR1 is SGHTA, CDR2 FQGTGA. V gave up 5 bases and J gave up 5 bases, with 22 bases separating them. This receptor was identified in an adult who received the AZD1222 COVID-19 vaccine. The J gene is TRBJ2-1, the V gene TRBV7-3; no reliable D call. Sequenced here: peripheral blood, sampled 28 days after the second AZD1222 dose. The chain's CDR3 is CASSPVVSFGLHNEQFF. The CDR3 DNA sequence: TGTGCCAGCAGCCCCGTGGTTAGTTTCGGGCTACACAATGAGCAGTTCTTC.